This TCR beta chain was recovered during a study of kidney transplant recipient with SARS-CoV-2 infection. This clonotype has a count of ten or more. From germline, CDR1 is ENHRY and CDR2 SYGVKD. CDR3 length equals 14 residues. V was pared by 4 bases and J by 1 base, with 10 bases between. MiXCR, applied by TCRdb to the reads, yields one record per CDR3 protein. The table includes approximately 240,000 distinct CDR3 sequences, around 30% detected once. The TCR comes from a male patient younger than 45 who had COVID-19 and was a kidney transplant recipient. Some T cells may be supplied by the graft donor. The chain has TRBV10-3 and TRBJ1-1; D remains unclear. Sequences were derived from a blood sample, sampled at baseline and between days 110 and 120 from a kidney transplant recipient. The CDR3 DNA reads TGTGCCATCAGTGGTCGGGAACCGAACACTGAAGCTTTCTTT. Amino acids: CAISGREPNTEAFF.